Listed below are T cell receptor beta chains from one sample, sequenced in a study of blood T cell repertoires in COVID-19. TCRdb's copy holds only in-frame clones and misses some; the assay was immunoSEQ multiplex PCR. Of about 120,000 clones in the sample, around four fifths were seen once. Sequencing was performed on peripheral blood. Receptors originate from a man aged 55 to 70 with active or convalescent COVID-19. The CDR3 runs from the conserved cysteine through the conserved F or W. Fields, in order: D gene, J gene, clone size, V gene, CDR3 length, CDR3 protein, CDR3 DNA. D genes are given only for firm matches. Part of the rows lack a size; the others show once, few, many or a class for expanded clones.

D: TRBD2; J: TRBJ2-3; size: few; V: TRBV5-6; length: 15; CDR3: CASSTTSDYRDTQYF; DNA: TGTGCCAGCAGCACGACTAGCGACTATCGGGATACGCAGTATTTT
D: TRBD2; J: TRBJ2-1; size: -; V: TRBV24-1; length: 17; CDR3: CATSDPGTSGSSYEQFF; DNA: TGTGCCACCAGTGACCCCGGGACTAGCGGGAGTAGCTATGAGCAGTTCTTC
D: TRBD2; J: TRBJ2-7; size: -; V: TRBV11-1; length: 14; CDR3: CASSPGTSRGEQYF; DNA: TGTGCCAGCAGCCCCGGGACTAGCAGGGGTGAGCAGTACTTC
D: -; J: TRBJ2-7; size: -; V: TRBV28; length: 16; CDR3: CASSFVQGGYSYEQYF; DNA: TGTGCCAGCAGTTTTGTCCAGGGGGGATACTCCTACGAGCAGTACTTC
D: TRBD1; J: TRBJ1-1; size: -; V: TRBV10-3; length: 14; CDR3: CATISGTGNTEAFF; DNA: TGTGCCACCATAAGTGGGACAGGGAACACTGAAGCTTTCTTT
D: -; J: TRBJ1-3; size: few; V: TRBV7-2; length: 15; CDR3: CASSPTPGGGNTIYF; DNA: TGTGCCAGCAGCCCCACCCCGGGAGGAGGAAACACCATATATTTT
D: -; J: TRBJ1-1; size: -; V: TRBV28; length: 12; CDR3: CATQSRGLRAFF; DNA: TGTGCCACCCAAAGCAGAGGGTTAAGAGCTTTCTTT
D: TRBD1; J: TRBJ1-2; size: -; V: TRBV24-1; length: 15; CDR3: CATSGGQGAFYGYTF; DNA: TGTGCCACCAGTGGGGGACAGGGGGCTTTCTATGGCTACACCTTC
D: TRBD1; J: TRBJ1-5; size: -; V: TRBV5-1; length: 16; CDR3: CASSRSPGQGNQPQHF; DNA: TGCGCCAGCAGCCGCTCCCCGGGACAGGGGAATCAGCCCCAGCATTTT
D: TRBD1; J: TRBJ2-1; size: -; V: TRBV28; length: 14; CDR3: CAVRTGGKYNEQFF; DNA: TGTGCCGTAAGGACAGGGGGCAAGTACAATGAGCAGTTCTTC
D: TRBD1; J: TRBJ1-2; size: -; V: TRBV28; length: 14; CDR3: CASSSGTGSRGYTF; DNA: TGTGCCAGCAGTTCCGGGACAGGGAGTCGGGGCTACACCTTC
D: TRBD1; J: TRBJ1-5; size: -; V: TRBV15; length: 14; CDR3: CATVRDRGNQPQHF; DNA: TGTGCCACAGTCCGGGACAGGGGCAATCAGCCCCAGCATTTT
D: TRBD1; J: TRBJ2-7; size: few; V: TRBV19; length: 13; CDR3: CASSGGQGVEQYF; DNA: TGTGCCAGTAGTGGGGGACAGGGAGTTGAGCAGTACTTC
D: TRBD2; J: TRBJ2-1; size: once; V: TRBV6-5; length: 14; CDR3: CASSYSGSNYEQFF; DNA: TGTGCCAGCAGTTATAGCGGGAGTAACTATGAGCAGTTCTTC
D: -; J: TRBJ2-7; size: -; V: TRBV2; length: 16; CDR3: CASSEVGGSISYEQYF; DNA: TGTGCCAGCAGTGAAGTAGGGGGTAGTATTTCCTACGAGCAGTACTTC
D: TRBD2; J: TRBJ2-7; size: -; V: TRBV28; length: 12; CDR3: CATRSSGYEQYF; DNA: TGTGCCACCCGGTCTAGCGGCTACGAGCAGTACTTC
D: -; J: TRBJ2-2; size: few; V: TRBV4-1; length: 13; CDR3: CASSHASAGELFF; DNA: TGCGCCAGCAGCCACGCTAGCGCCGGGGAGCTGTTTTTT
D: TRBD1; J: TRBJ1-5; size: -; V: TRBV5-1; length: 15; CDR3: CASSWTGAGNQPQHF; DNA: TGCGCCAGCAGCTGGACAGGGGCGGGCAATCAGCCCCAGCATTTT
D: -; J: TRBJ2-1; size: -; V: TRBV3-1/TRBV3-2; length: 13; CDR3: CASSQSGSNEQFF; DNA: TGTGCCAGCAGCCAATCAGGAAGCAATGAGCAGTTCTTC
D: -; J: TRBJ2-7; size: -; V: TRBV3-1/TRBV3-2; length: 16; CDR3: CASSHARGAGRYEQYF; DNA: TGTGCCAGCAGCCACGCTCGAGGGGCGGGAAGGTACGAGCAGTACTTC
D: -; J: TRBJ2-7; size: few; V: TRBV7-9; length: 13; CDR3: CASSLPGLGEQYF; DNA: TGTGCCAGCAGCTTACCGGGACTGGGGGAGCAGTACTTC
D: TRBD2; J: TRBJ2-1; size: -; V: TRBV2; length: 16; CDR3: CASNRMTSGRSGEQFF; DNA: TGTGCCAGCAATCGAATGACTAGCGGGAGATCAGGTGAGCAGTTCTTC
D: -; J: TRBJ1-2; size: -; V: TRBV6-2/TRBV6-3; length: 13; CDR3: CASSYSSTGGYTF; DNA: TGTGCCAGCAGTTACTCGAGCACAGGGGGCTACACCTTC
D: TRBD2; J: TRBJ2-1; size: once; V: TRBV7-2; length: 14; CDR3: CASRGTSGYNEQFF; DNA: TGTGCCAGCAGAGGGACTAGCGGTTACAATGAGCAGTTCTTC
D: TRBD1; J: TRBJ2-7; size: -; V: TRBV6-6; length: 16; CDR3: CASSSQGQGASYEQYF; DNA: TGTGCCAGCAGTTCTCAAGGCCAGGGGGCTTCCTACGAGCAGTACTTC
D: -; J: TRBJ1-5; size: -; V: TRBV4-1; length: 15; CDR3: CASSQSPPGNQPQHF; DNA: TGCGCCAGCAGCCAATCCCCCCCGGGCAATCAGCCCCAGCATTTT
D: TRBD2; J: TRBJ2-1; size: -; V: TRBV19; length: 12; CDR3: CASSFSGKEQFF; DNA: TGTGCCAGTAGCTTTAGCGGGAAGGAGCAGTTCTTC
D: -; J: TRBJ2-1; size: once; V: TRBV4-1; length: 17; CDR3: CASSQAQRGGGNNEQFF; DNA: TGCGCCAGCAGCCAAGCCCAAAGGGGCGGCGGGAACAATGAGCAGTTCTTC
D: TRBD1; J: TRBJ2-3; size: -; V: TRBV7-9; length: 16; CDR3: CASSSETGGSTDTQYF; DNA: TGTGCCAGCAGCTCGGAGACAGGGGGATCCACAGATACGCAGTATTTT
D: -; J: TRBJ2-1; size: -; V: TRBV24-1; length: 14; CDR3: CATSGLDSDNEQFF; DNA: TGTGCCACCAGTGGACTCGACAGTGACAATGAGCAGTTCTTC
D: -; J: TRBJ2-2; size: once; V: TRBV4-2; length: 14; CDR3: CASSQPGVTGELFF; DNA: TGTGCCAGCAGCCAACCCGGTGTCACCGGGGAGCTGTTTTTT
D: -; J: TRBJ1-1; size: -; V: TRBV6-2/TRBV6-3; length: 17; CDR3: CASSYMTGDGGRTEAFF; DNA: TGTGCCAGCAGTTACATGACCGGTGACGGGGGAAGGACTGAAGCTTTCTTT
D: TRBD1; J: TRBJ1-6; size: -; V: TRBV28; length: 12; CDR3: CASGTGGSPLHF; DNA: TGTGCCAGCGGGACAGGGGGCTCACCCCTCCACTTT
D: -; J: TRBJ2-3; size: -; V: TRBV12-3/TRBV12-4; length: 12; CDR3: CASSLGGDTQYF; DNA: TGTGCCAGCAGTTTAGGCGGGGATACGCAGTATTTT
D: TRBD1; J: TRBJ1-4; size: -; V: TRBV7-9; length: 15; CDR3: CASSWGQLRGEKLFF; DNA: TGTGCCAGCAGCTGGGGACAGCTGAGGGGTGAAAAACTGTTTTTT
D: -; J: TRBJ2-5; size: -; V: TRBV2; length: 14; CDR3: CASSEESGGETQYF; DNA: TGTGCCAGCAGTGAAGAGTCCGGAGGGGAGACCCAGTACTTC
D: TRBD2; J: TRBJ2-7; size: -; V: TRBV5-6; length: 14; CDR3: CASSLVLAGYEQYF; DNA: TGTGCCAGCAGCTTGGTGCTAGCGGGCTACGAGCAGTACTTC
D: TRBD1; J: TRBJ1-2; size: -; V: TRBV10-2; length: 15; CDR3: CASSEDRVFLAGYTF; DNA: TGCGCCAGCAGTGAGGACAGGGTGTTTTTGGCTGGCTACACCTTC
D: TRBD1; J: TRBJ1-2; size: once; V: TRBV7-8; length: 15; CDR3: CASSPRQGTIYGYTF; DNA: TGTGCCAGCAGCCCCAGACAGGGGACCATCTATGGCTACACCTTC
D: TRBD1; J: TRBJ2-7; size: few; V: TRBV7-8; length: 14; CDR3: CASSSGDSSYEQYF; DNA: TGTGCCAGCAGCTCAGGGGACAGCTCCTACGAGCAGTACTTC
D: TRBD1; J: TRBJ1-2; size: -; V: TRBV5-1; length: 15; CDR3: CASSLGDRELGGYTF; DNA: TGCGCCAGCAGCCTGGGGGACAGGGAACTCGGGGGCTACACCTTC
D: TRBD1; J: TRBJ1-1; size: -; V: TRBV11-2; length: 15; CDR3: CASSSPRDRDTEAFF; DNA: TGTGCCAGCAGCTCTCCCCGGGACAGGGACACTGAAGCTTTCTTT
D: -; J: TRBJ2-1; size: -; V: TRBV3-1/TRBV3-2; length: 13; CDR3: CASSQDGGAEQFF; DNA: TGTGCCAGCAGCCAAGACGGAGGCGCGGAGCAGTTCTTC
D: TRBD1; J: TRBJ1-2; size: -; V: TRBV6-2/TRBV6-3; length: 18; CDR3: CASSWGPLGQGNRDGYTF; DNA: TGTGCCAGCAGTTGGGGCCCCCTGGGACAGGGGAATCGGGATGGCTACACCTTC
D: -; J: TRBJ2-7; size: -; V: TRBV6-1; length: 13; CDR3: CASSEGVLGLQYF; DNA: TGTGCCAGCAGTGAAGGGGTGCTGGGACTGCAGTACTTC
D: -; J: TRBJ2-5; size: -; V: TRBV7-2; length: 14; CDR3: CASSLVSSQETQYF; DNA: TGTGCCAGCAGCTTAGTGAGTAGCCAAGAGACCCAGTACTTC
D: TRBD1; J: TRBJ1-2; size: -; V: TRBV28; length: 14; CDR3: CASSWTGRSYGYTF; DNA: TGTGCCAGCAGTTGGACAGGGCGATCCTATGGCTACACCTTC
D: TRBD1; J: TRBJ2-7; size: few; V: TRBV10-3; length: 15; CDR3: CAISERHGQAYEQYF; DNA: TGTGCCATCAGTGAGCGCCATGGACAGGCCTACGAGCAGTACTTC
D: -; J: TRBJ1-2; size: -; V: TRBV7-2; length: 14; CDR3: CASSLLGGNGGYTF; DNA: TGTGCCAGCAGCTTATTAGGGGGAAATGGAGGCTACACCTTC
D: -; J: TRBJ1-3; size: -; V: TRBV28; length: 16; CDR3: CASSPGDKSSGNTIYF; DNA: TGTGCCAGCAGTCCCGGGGACAAGAGCTCTGGAAACACCATATATTTT
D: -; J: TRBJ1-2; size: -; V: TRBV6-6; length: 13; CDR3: CASSYPDSVGYTF; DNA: TGTGCCAGCAGTTACCCCGACAGTGTGGGCTACACCTTC
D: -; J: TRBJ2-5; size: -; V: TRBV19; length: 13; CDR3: CASSIDPARAQYF; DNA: TGTGCCAGTAGTATAGATCCCGCGCGCGCCCAGTACTTC
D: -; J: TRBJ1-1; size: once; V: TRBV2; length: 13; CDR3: CASTREGNTEAFF; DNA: TGTGCCAGCACCCGGGAGGGGAACACTGAAGCTTTCTTT
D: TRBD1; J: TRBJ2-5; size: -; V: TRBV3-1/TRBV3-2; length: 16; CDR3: CASSQSLDRDRETQYF; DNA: TGTGCCAGCAGCCAATCCCTGGACAGGGACCGGGAGACCCAGTACTTC
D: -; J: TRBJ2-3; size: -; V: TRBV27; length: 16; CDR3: CASSYRVIASTDTQYF; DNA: TGTGCCAGCAGTTACAGGGTAATAGCTAGCACAGATACGCAGTATTTT
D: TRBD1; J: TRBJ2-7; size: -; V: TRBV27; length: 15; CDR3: CASSLLPDRGYEQYF; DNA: TGTGCCAGCAGTTTATTACCAGACAGGGGCTACGAGCAGTACTTC
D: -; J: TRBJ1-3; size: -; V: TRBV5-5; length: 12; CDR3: CASSFQGNTIYF; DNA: TGTGCCAGCAGCTTCCAGGGAAACACCATATATTTT
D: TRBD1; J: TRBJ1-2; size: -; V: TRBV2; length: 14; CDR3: CASSDRGPGYGYTF; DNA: TGTGCCAGCAGTGACAGGGGGCCGGGCTATGGCTACACCTTC